In this sample, the clone carrying this T cell receptor (beta chain) turned up a few times. The antigen is not known. PCR primers comprised 60 Vbeta and 13 Jbeta primers. Clones were sequenced by immunoSEQ multiplex PCR, and TCRdb holds only the in-frame ones, with some missing. The repertoire holds about 190,000 clones, with about 81% as singletons. With V trimmed by 3 bases and J by 6 bases, 8 bases remained unmatched. Germline assignment: CDR1 MNHNS and CDR2 SASEGT. This CDR3 is 17 amino acids long. This sample is drawn from a study of cytomegalovirus exposure and HLA in healthy donors. The study, taken as a whole, reports: Association of roughly 18,000 TCR beta sequences with HLA alleles was found at 0.05 false discovery rate in a later analysis.

Sequencing was carried out using PBMCs. The chain carries TRBV6-1 and TRBJ1-6; TRBD1 aligns across 10 bases. The TCR originated in a man aged 30 to 39 in good health and CMV-seropositive. The CDR3 sequence is CASSEADRGRGNSPLHF. DNA of the CDR3: TGTGCCAGCAGTGAGGCTGACAGGGGGCGAGGTAATTCACCCCTCCACTTT.